This TCR beta chain was identified during a study of blood T cell repertoires in COVID-19. For the study at large: Sites across the United States, Italy and Spain contributed samples from acute and convalescent COVID-19. The analysed material was cDNA or gDNA that came from T cells, B-cell-depleted T cells, or PBMCs.

This clone was seen a handful of times. Seattle researchers signed up patients amid active infection and tracked them longitudinally. The authors' processing: Amplification with reference gene primers provided the estimates of nucleated cell counts. Clones were sequenced by immunoSEQ multiplex PCR, and TCRdb holds only the in-frame ones, with some missing. V and J calls and clone size are as listed in that table; D and trimming were resolved from the DNA. This sample has some 200,000 clones, with roughly 76% found just once. The CDR3 is 17 amino acids. Source material: peripheral blood. This TCR was sampled from a woman older than 75 with COVID-19, enrolled during active disease. The chain links TRBV21-1 to TRBJ2-7; no check of the table's D call, TRBD1, against the DNA was made. TRBV21-1 is an annotated pseudogene. In nucleotides, the CDR3 is TGTGCCAGCAGCAAAGACCTTCGACACAGGGTGACCTACGAGCAGTACTTC. Translated: CASSKDLRHRVTYEQYF.